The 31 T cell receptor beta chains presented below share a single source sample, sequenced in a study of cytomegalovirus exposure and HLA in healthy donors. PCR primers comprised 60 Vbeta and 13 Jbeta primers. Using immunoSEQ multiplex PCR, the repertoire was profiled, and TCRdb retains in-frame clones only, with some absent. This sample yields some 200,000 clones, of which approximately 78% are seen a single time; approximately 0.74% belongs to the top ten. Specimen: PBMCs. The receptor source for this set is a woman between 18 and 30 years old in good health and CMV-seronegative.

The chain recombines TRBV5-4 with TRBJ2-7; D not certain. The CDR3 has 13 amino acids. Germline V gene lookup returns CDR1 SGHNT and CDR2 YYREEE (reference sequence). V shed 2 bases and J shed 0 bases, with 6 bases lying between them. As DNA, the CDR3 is TGTGCCAGCAGCTTCCCTAACTCCTACGAGCAGTACTTC. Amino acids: CASSFPNSYEQYF.

The chain's CDR3 is CASSLDQRPTATQYF. The CDR3 nucleotides read TGTGCCAGCAGCTTAGACCAACGACCGACTGCTACGCAGTATTTT. V is TRBV7-9 and J is TRBJ2-3; no clear D gene. V lost 1 base and J 8 bases, leaving 16 bases between the germline ends. This CDR3 is built from 15 residues. Germline V lookup: CDR1 SEHNR, CDR2 FQNEAQ (reference sequence).

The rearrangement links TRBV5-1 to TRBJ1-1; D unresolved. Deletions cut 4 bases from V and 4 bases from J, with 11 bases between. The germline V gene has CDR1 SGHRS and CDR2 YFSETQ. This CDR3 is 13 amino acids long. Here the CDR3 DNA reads TGCGCCAGCAGCCGCGTGGGGAGCACTGAAGCTTTCTTT. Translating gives CASSRVGSTEAFF.

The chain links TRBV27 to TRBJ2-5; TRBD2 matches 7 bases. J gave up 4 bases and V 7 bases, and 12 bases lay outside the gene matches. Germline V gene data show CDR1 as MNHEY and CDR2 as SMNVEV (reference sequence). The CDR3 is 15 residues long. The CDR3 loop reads CASNPSGRARETQYF. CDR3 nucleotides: TGTGCCAGCAACCCTAGCGGACGCGCCCGAGAGACCCAGTACTTC.

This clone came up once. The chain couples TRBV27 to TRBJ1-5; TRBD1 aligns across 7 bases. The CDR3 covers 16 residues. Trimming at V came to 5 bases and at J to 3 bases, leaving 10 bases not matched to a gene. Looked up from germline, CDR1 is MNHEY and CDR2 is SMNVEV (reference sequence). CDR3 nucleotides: TGTGCCAGCAGTCTCAACCCGACAGGGATCAATCAGCCCCAGCATTTT. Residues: CASSLNPTGINQPQHF.

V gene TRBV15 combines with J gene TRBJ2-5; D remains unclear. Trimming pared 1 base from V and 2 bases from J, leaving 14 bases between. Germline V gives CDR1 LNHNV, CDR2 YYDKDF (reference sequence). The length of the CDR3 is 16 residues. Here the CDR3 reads CATSRVRRQKQETQYF. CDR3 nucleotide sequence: TGTGCCACCAGCAGAGTTCGGCGGCAAAAACAAGAGACCCAGTACTTC.

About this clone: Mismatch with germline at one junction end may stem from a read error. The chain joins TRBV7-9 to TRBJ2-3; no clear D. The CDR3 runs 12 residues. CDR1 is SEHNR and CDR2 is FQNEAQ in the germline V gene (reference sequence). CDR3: CSSTLGAPAQYF. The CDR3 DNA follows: TGTTCCAGCACCCTAGGAGCGCCAGCGCAGTATTTT.

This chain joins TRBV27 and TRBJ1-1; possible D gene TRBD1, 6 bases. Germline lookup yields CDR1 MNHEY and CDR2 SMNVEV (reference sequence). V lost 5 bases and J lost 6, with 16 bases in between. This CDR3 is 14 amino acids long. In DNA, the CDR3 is TGTGCCAGCAGTGCATACCAGGGGTTGCCTGAAGCTTTCTTT. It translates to CASSAYQGLPEAFF.

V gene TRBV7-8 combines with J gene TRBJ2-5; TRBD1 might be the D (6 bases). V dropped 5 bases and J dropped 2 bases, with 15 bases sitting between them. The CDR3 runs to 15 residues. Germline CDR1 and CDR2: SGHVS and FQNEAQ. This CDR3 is CASSPLNRVQETQYF. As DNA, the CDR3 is TGTGCCAGCAGCCCACTGAACAGGGTTCAAGAGACCCAGTACTTC.

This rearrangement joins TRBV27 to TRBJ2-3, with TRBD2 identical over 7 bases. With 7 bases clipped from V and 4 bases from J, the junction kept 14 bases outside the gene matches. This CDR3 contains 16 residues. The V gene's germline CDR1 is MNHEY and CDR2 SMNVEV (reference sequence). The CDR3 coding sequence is TGTGCCAGCAAAAGGGACTACGGCGGGAGTGCAGATACGCAGTATTTT. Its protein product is CASKRDYGGSADTQYF.

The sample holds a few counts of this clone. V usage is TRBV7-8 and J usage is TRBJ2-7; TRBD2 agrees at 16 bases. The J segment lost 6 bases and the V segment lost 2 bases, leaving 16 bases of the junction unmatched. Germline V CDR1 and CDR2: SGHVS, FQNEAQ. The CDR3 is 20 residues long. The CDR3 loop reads CASSLSPGTSGRAYRTEQYF. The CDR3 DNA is TGTGCCAGCAGCTTATCCCCCGGGACTAGCGGGAGGGCCTACCGGACCGAGCAGTACTTC. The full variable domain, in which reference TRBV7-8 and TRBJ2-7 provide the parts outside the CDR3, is GAGVSQSPRYKVAKRGQDVALRCDPISGHVSLFWYQQALGQGPEFLTYFQNEAQLDKSGLPSDRFFAERPEGSVSTLKIQRTQQEDSAVYLCASSLSPGTSGRAYRTEQYFGPGTRLTVT.

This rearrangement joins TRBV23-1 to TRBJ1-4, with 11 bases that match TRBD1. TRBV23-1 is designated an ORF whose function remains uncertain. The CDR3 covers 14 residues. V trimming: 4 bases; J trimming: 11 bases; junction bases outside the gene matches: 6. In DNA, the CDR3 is TGCGCCAGCAGTCCCGGACAGGGGGCCCACAAACTGTTTTTT. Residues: CASSPGQGAHKLFF.

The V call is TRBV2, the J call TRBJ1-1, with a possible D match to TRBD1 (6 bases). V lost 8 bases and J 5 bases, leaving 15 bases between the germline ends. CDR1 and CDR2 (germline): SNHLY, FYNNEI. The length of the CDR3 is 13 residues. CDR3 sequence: CASEREGQTEAFF. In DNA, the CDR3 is TGTGCCAGCGAAAGAGAAGGACAGACTGAAGCTTTCTTT.

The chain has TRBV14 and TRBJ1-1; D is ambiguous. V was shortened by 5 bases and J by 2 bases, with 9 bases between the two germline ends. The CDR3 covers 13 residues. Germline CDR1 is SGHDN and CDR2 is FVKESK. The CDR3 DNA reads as TGTGCCAGCAGCAATGGCCAAAACACTGAAGCTTTCTTT. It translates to CASSNGQNTEAFF.

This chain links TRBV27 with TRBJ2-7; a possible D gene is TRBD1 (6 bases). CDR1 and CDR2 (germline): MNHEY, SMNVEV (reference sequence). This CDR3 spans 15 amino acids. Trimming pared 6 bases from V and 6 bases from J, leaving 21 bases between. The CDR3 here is CASSLTSGGDGEQYF. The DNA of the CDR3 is TGTGCCAGCAGCCTGACGAGTGGGGGCGACGGCGAGCAGTACTTC.

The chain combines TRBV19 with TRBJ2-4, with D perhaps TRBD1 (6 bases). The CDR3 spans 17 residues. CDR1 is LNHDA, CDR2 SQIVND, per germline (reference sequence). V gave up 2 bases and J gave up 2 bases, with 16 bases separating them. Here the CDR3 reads CASSIKGDTVSKNIQYF. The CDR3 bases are TGTGCCAGTAGTATAAAGGGGGACACAGTGTCCAAAAACATTCAGTACTTC. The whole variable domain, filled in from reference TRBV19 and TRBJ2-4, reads DGGITQSPKYLFRKEGQNVTLSCEQNLNHDAMYWYRQDPGQGLRLIYYSQIVNDFQKGDIAEGYSVSREKKESFPLTVTSAQKNPTAFYLCASSIKGDTVSKNIQYFGAGTRLSVL.

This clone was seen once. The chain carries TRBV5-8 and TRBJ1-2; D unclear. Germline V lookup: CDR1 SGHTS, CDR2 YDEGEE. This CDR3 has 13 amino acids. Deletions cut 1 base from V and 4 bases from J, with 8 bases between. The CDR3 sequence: CASSLREGYGYTF. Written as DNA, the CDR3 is TGTGCCAGCAGCTTGAGGGAGGGCTATGGCTACACCTTC.

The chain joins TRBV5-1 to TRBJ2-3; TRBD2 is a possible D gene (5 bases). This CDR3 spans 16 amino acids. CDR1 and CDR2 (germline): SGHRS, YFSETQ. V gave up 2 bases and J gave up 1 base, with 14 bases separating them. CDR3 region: CASSFGLASGTDTQYF. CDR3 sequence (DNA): TGCGCCAGCAGCTTTGGCCTAGCATCTGGCACAGATACGCAGTATTTT. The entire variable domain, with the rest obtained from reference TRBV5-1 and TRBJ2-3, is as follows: KAGVTQTPRYLIKTRGQQVTLSCSPISGHRSVSWYQQTPGQGLQFLFEYFSETQRNKGNFPGRFSGRQFSNSRSEMNVSTLELGDSALYLCASSFGLASGTDTQYFGPGTRLTVL.

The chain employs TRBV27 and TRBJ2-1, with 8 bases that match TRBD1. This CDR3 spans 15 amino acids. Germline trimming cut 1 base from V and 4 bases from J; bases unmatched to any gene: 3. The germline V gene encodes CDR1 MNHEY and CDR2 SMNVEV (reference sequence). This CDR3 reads CASSLWTGTYNEQFF. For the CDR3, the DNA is TGTGCCAGCAGTTTATGGACAGGGACTTACAATGAGCAGTTCTTC.

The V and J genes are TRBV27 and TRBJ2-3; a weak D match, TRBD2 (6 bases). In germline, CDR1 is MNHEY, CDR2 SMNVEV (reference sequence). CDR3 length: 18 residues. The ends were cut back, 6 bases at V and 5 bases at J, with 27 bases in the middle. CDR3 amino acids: CASSLSGLGQTRRDTQYF. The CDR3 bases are TGTGCCAGCAGCCTATCCGGCCTGGGCCAGACTAGGAGAGATACGCAGTATTTT.

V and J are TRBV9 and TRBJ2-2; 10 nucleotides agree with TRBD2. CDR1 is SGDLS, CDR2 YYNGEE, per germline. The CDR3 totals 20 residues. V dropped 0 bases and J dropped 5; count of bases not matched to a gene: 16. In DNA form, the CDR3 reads TGTGCCAGCAGCGTAGAGGGGAGCCAGCGGGAGGGCCAAAGGACCGGGGAGCTGTTTTTT. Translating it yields CASSVEGSQREGQRTGELFF.

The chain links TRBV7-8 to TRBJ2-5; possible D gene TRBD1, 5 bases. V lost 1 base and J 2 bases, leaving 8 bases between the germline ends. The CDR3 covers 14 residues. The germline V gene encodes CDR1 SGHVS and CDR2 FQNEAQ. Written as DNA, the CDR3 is TGTGCCAGCAGCTTAGGGACACTACAAGAGACCCAGTACTTC. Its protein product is CASSLGTLQETQYF.

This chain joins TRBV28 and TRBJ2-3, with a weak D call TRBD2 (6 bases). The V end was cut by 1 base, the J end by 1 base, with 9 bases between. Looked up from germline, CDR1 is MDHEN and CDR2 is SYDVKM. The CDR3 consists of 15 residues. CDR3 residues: CASSLFGGGTDTQYF. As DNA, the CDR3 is TGTGCCAGCAGTTTATTCGGAGGGGGCACAGATACGCAGTATTTT.

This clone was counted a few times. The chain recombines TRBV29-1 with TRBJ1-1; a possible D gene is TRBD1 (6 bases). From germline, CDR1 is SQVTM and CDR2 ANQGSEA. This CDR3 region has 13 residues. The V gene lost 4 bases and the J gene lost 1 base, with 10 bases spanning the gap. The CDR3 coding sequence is TGCAGCGTTGGGGGCAGGGGGAACACTGAAGCTTTCTTT. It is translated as CSVGGRGNTEAFF.

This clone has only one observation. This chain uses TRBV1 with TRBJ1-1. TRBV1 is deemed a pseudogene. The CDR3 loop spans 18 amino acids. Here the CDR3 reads CTSSQDSAGVPMNTEAFF. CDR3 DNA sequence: TGCACCAGCAGCCAAGATTCTGCGGGTGTCCCAATGAACACTGAAGCTTTCTTT.

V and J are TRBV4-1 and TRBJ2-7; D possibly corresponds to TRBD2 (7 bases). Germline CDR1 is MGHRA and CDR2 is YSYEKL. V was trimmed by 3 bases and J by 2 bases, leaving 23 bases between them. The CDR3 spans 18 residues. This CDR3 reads CASSHHISPGGLPYEQYF. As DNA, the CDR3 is TGCGCCAGCAGCCACCATATCAGCCCGGGGGGCCTACCCTACGAGCAGTACTTC.

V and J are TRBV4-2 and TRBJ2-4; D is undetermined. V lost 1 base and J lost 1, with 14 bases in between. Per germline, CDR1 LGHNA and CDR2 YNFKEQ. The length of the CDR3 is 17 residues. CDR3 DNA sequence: TGTGCCAGCAGCCAAGTTTACCCCCTCGGGGCCAAAAACATTCAGTACTTC. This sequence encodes CASSQVYPLGAKNIQYF.

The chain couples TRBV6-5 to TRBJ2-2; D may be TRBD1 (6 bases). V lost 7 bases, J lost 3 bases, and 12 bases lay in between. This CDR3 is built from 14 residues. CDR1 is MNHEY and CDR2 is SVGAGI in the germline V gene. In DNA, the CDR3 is TGTGCCAGCACACTGGGGGCAGACACCGGGGAGCTGTTTTTT. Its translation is CASTLGADTGELFF.

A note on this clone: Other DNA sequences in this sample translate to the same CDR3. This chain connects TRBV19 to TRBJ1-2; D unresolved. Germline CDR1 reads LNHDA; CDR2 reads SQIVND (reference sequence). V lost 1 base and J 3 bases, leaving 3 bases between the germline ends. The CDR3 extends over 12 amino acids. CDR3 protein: CASSIADYGYTF. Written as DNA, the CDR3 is TGTGCCAGTAGTATAGCCGACTATGGCTACACCTTC.

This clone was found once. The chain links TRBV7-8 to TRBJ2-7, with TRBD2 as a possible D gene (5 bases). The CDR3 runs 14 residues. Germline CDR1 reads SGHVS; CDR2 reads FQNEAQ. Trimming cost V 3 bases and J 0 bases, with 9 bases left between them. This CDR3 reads CASSFTGISYEQYF. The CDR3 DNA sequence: TGTGCCAGCAGCTTTACGGGAATCTCCTACGAGCAGTACTTC.

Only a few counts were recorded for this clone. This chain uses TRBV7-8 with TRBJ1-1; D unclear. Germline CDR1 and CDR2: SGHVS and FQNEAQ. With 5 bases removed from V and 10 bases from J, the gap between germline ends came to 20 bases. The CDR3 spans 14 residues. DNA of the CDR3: TGTGCCAGCAGCCCGATGGGAGGAGAGGGCGCAGCTTTCTTT. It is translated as CASSPMGGEGAAFF.